This T cell receptor beta chain originates from a study of identical twins. General study results and limits: Its conclusions, products of cross-sectional statistical analysis, did not come from following the same donors. Analyses based on zero insertions could be partly confounded by invariant MAIT and iNKT cells.

Trimming removed 5 bases from V and 8 bases from J; junction bases left unmatched: 10. This CDR3 is 15 amino acids long. Template switching added a universal primer site, and cDNA bore unique molecular identifiers. MiXCR was run by TCRdb on the 5' RACE reads, yielding one entry per CDR3 protein. The data contain more than 400,000 distinct CDR3 sequences, around 15% of them singletons. This clonotype occurred many times. Antigen unknown. Another study also made use of these data, one on yellow fever vaccine responses in identical twins.

This sequence originates from a young woman in good health. Sequenced material: CD4+ T cells sorted from blood. V gene TRBV12-3 or TRBV12-4 combines with J gene TRBJ2-1; TRBD1 matches 9 bases. The CDR3: CASSNSGQGAHEQFF. The DNA for the CDR3 is TGTGCCAGCAGTAACTCGGGACAGGGTGCACATGAGCAGTTCTTC.